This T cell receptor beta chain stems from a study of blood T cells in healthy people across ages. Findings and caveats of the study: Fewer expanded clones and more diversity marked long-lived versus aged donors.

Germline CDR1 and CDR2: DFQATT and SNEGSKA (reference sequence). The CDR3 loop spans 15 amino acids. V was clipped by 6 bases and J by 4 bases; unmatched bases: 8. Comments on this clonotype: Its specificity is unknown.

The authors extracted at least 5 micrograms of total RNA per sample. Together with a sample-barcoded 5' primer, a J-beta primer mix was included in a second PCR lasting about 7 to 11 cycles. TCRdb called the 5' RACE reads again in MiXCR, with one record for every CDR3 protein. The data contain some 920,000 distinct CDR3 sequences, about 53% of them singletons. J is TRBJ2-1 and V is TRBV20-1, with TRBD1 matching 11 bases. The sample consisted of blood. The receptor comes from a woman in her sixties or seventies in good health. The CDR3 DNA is TGCAGTGCACCCGTCCGGGACAGGGGGTACAATGAGCAGTTCTTC. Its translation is CSAPVRDRGYNEQFF.